The clone carrying this T cell receptor (beta chain) was counted many times. The antigen is not known. TCRdb passed the 5' RACE reads through MiXCR, listing each CDR3 protein once. The repertoire has 350,000 to 450,000 distinct CDR3 sequences, about 6.2% of them found once; the top ten carry approximately 15%. This entry is derived from a study of T cells after yellow fever vaccination. On the study more broadly: Fractions of low cell number were prepared using SMART-Seq v4 Ultra Low Input.

The germline gives CDR1 LGHNA, CDR2 YSLEER. CDR3 length equals 17 residues. The V gene lost 0 bases and the J gene lost 4 bases, with 18 bases spanning the gap. General study points: Though it reached lower strength, the secondary response hit its peak faster, day 5 versus 15. Researchers noted that a small share of clonotypes showed up in both CD4 and CD8 compartments. Reappearance after the booster was observed for most primary-vaccination clones (roughly 97% CD4, more than 70% CD8).

The gene calls are TRBV4-3 and TRBJ1-2; D unclear. The material was PBMCs, obtained 5 days after the yellow fever booster vaccination. The receptor was derived from a young man who received the YFV17D yellow fever vaccine. The CDR3 protein is CASSQDPPGSNPYGYTF. CDR3 sequence (DNA): TGCGCCAGCAGCCAAGATCCGCCCGGGTCTAACCCCTATGGCTACACCTTC.